This T cell receptor beta chain was obtained from a study of cytomegalovirus exposure and HLA in healthy donors. General study findings and limits: In a later analysis, V- and J-gene trimming of beta chains associated with a DCLRE1C missense variant, replicated independently.

Of note for this clone: The antigen remains undetermined.

V was pared by 3 bases and J by 2 bases, with 15 bases between. Germline V CDR1 and CDR2: SGHDT, YYEEEE. The CDR3 consists of 15 residues. 60 Vbeta and 13 Jbeta primers were used in PCR. Sequencing used immunoSEQ multiplex PCR; TCRdb keeps in-frame clones, though not all of them. The sample carries under 150,000 clones, about three quarters recorded once. The J gene is TRBJ2-7, the V gene TRBV5-6; weak D call: TRBD2 (6 bases). The material sequenced was PBMCs. The source is a woman in her 30s in good health and CMV-seronegative. The CDR3 loop reads CASSYRELQTYEQYF. The CDR3 DNA reads as TGTGCCAGCAGCTACCGGGAGCTGCAGACCTACGAGCAGTACTTC.